This is a list of T cell receptor beta chains from one sample in a study of regulatory T cells in long-lasting Graves disease. TCRdb analysed the multiplex PCR reads with MiXCR anew, one entry per CDR3 protein. The profile shows about 540,000 distinct CDR3 sequences, less than 15% of them singletons. In addition, the sample was reused for a study of T cells in Graves' hyperthyroidism and ophthalmopathy.

The specimen was peripheral blood mononuclear cells (PBMCs), collected at new diagnosis, from a patient treated with antithyroid drugs. These receptors were taken from a man aged 25-40 years with Graves disease. Each CDR3 is given with its conserved first and last residue. A D gene is named only where the DNA matches it firmly. Not every row has a clone size; where given, it reads once, few, many or a size class.

J gene: TRBJ1-1
V gene: TRBV18
D gene: .
clone size: .
CDR3 protein: CASSHLTARNTEAFF
CDR3 DNA: TGCGCCAGCAGCCACCTGACAGCGAGGAACACTGAAGCTTTCTTT

J gene: TRBJ1-5
V gene: TRBV11-2
D gene: TRBD1
clone size: many
CDR3 protein: CASSRDRGSNQPQHF
CDR3 DNA: TGTGCCAGCAGCCGGGACAGGGGGAGCAATCAGCCCCAGCATTTT

J gene: TRBJ1-3
V gene: TRBV7-6
D gene: .
clone size: few
CDR3 protein: CASSLAPLESLSPPSGNTIYF
CDR3 DNA: TGTGCCAGCAGCCTAGCGCCCCTGGAGTCTCTCAGTCCCCCTTCTGGAAACACCATATATTTT

J gene: TRBJ2-2
V gene: TRBV9
D gene: .
clone size: few
CDR3 protein: CASSVGLPGAGELFF
CDR3 DNA: TGTGCCAGCAGCGTAGGGTTACCGGGGGCCGGGGAGCTGTTTTTT

J gene: TRBJ2-1
V gene: TRBV5-1
D gene: .
clone size: many
CDR3 protein: CASSSGVLNEQFF
CDR3 DNA: TGCGCCAGCAGCTCCGGGGTACTCAATGAGCAGTTCTTC

J gene: TRBJ2-7
V gene: TRBV11-2
D gene: .
clone size: many
CDR3 protein: CASSLAGVAYEQYF
CDR3 DNA: TGTGCCAGCAGCTTAGCGGGAGTTGCCTACGAGCAGTACTTC

J gene: TRBJ2-5
V gene: TRBV30
D gene: .
clone size: few
CDR3 protein: CAWSAQETQYF
CDR3 DNA: TGTGCCTGGAGTGCCCAAGAGACCCAGTACTTC

J gene: TRBJ1-5
V gene: TRBV19
D gene: TRBD1
clone size: many
CDR3 protein: CASSIRGNQPQHF
CDR3 DNA: TGTGCCAGTAGTATCAGGGGGAATCAGCCCCAGCATTTT

J gene: TRBJ2-5
V gene: TRBV28
D gene: TRBD1
clone size: many
CDR3 protein: CASSLDRGGWTQYF
CDR3 DNA: TGTGCCAGCAGCCTGGACAGGGGAGGATGGACCCAGTACTTC

J gene: TRBJ2-7
V gene: TRBV13
D gene: .
clone size: many
CDR3 protein: CASSPEGTEGSYEQYF
CDR3 DNA: TGTGCCAGCAGCCCAGAGGGGACGGAGGGCTCCTACGAGCAGTACTTC

J gene: TRBJ2-3
V gene: TRBV5-1
D gene: .
clone size: many
CDR3 protein: CASSFGRTDTDTQYF
CDR3 DNA: TGCGCCAGCAGCTTCGGGCGGACGGACACAGATACGCAGTATTTT

J gene: TRBJ2-7
V gene: TRBV11-2
D gene: .
clone size: many
CDR3 protein: CASSLAPGAYEQYF
CDR3 DNA: TGTGCCAGCAGCTTGGCTCCCGGAGCCTACGAGCAGTACTTC

J gene: TRBJ2-1
V gene: TRBV20-1
D gene: TRBD2
clone size: many
CDR3 protein: CSAVPGLAESNEQFF
CDR3 DNA: TGCAGTGCGGTGCCGGGACTAGCGGAAAGCAATGAGCAGTTCTTC

J gene: TRBJ1-5
V gene: TRBV5-6
D gene: TRBD1
clone size: many
CDR3 protein: CASSFGTENQPQHF
CDR3 DNA: TGTGCCAGCAGCTTCGGGACAGAGAATCAGCCCCAGCATTTT

J gene: TRBJ2-7
V gene: TRBV27
D gene: TRBD1
clone size: many
CDR3 protein: CASSLGTGVGEQYF
CDR3 DNA: TGTGCCAGCAGTTTAGGAACAGGGGTGGGTGAGCAGTACTTC

J gene: TRBJ2-1
V gene: TRBV20-1
D gene: .
clone size: many
CDR3 protein: CSARADFPHQFF
CDR3 DNA: TGCAGTGCTAGAGCGGACTTCCCTCATCAGTTCTTC

J gene: TRBJ1-5
V gene: TRBV6-2/TRBV6-3
D gene: .
clone size: few
CDR3 protein: CASSYSQGLNQPQHF
CDR3 DNA: TGTGCCAGCAGTTACTCACAGGGACTCAATCAGCCCCAGCATTTT

J gene: TRBJ2-1
V gene: TRBV19
D gene: TRBD2
clone size: many
CDR3 protein: CASSIDGTTSNEQFF
CDR3 DNA: TGTGCCAGTAGTATAGACGGGACTACCTCGAATGAGCAGTTCTTC

J gene: TRBJ2-3
V gene: TRBV7-8
D gene: .
clone size: many
CDR3 protein: CASLTGWGAADTQYF
CDR3 DNA: TGTGCCAGCTTAACGGGTTGGGGGGCAGCAGATACGCAGTATTTT

J gene: TRBJ2-7
V gene: TRBV7-2
D gene: TRBD1
clone size: many
CDR3 protein: CASSKTGGSSYEQYF
CDR3 DNA: TGTGCCAGCAGCAAGACAGGGGGAAGCTCCTACGAGCAGTACTTC

J gene: TRBJ2-1
V gene: TRBV7-9
D gene: .
clone size: .
CDR3 protein: CASRAGGYYEQFF
CDR3 DNA: TGTGCCAGCAGGGCAGGGGGGTACTATGAGCAGTTCTTC

J gene: TRBJ1-1
V gene: TRBV20-1
D gene: .
clone size: .
CDR3 protein: CSARDPLGLNTEAFF
CDR3 DNA: TGCAGTGCTAGAGACCCTCTAGGGCTAAACACTGAAGCTTTCTTT

J gene: TRBJ2-3
V gene: TRBV12-3/TRBV12-4
D gene: TRBD2
clone size: many
CDR3 protein: CASRTGLAGSDTQYF
CDR3 DNA: TGTGCCAGCAGAACGGGACTAGCGGGATCAGATACGCAGTATTTT

J gene: TRBJ2-1
V gene: TRBV3-1
D gene: TRBD2
clone size: .
CDR3 protein: CASSQGRLAREQFF
CDR3 DNA: TGTGCCAGCAGCCAAGGTAGACTAGCGCGAGAGCAGTTCTTC

J gene: TRBJ1-5
V gene: TRBV24-1
D gene: .
clone size: many
CDR3 protein: CATSDPAGDQPQHF
CDR3 DNA: TGTGCCACCAGTGACCCCGCCGGGGATCAGCCCCAGCATTTT

J gene: TRBJ1-5
V gene: TRBV6-1
D gene: .
clone size: many
CDR3 protein: CASRSGRSSNQPQHF
CDR3 DNA: TGTGCCAGCAGGTCCGGGCGGTCAAGCAATCAGCCCCAGCATTTT

J gene: TRBJ2-1
V gene: TRBV20-1
D gene: TRBD1
clone size: many
CDR3 protein: CSARGKGQGSSYNEQFF
CDR3 DNA: TGCAGTGCTAGAGGAAAAGGACAGGGGAGCTCCTACAATGAGCAGTTCTTC